This T cell receptor (beta chain) was identified in a study of cytomegalovirus exposure and HLA in healthy donors. Findings of the study overall: Certain sequence variants were highly shared and formed a cluster, and this cluster was likely a sequencing artifact.

Concerning this clone: The antigen remains unidentified.

Trimming removed 4 bases at V and 1 base at J, with 12 bases between. Germline V lookup: CDR1 SGHRS, CDR2 YFSETQ. The CDR3 length is 16 residues. Researchers ran the PCR with 60 Vbeta and 13 Jbeta primers. Under the authors' procedure: Later analysis identified roughly 84 million unique TCR beta chains, 8.5 million to 13 million shared. Clones were read by immunoSEQ multiplex PCR, and TCRdb kept only the in-frame ones, dropping some. V, J and clone size were drawn from that table, and D and trimming were deduced from the DNA. The top ten hold roughly 2% of the sample, which has 120,000 to 150,000 clones, about 70% seen once.

This chain uses TRBV5-1 with TRBJ2-6; D may be TRBD2 (5 bases). The receptor comes from a middle-aged woman in good health and CMV-seronegative. The sequenced sample consisted of PBMCs. The CDR3 loop is CASSPRTGSGANVLTF. CDR3 nucleotide sequence: TGCGCCAGCAGCCCCAGGACGGGGTCTGGGGCCAACGTCCTGACTTTC.